The next 3 T cell receptor delta chains were all read from a single sample in a study of gamma-delta T cells after stem cell transplantation. TCRdb fed the RT-PCR reads to CATT. This sample has 8,500 to 13,000 delta-chain clones, with 1% to 1.5% found just once. Sequencing was carried out using gamma-delta T cells. Source of these receptors: a human donor. It is not recorded whose cells these are; they may come from a transplant donor.

This clone was recorded at least ten times. The V gene is TRDV2, the J gene TRDJ1; D unclear. This CDR3 region has 15 residues. Germline V gene sequence: CDR1 GEAIGNYY, CDR2 EKD. V was pared by 2 bases and J by 2 bases, with 14 bases between. CDR3 protein: CACDKLTPQTDKLIF. The CDR3 nucleotides are TGTGCCTGTGACAAATTAACTCCCCAGACCGATAAACTCATCTTT.

This clone is medium-sized (0.01 to 0.1%) in the sample. The same CDR3 arises from other DNA sequences in this sample as well. This chain uses TRDV2 with TRDJ1; TRDD2 or TRDD3 may be the D gene (6 bases each). Germline V gene lookup returns CDR1 GEAIGNYY and CDR2 EKD. The length of the CDR3 is 19 residues. V was shortened by 0 bases and J by 0 bases, with 22 bases between the two germline ends. For the CDR3, the DNA is TGTGCCTGTGACACCGCGGGGCCGCTTCCTCCTGGGGACACCGATAAACTCATCTTT. This encodes CACDTAGPLPPGDTDKLIF.

Turning to this clone: A read error likely explains why the TCRdb protein, taken from a much larger clone, differs from this DNA's translation at residue 3; the protein shown is translated from the DNA. The genes are TRDV2 and TRDJ3, with a tentative D call TRDD3 (5 bases). The CDR3 runs 17 residues. The germline V gene has CDR1 GEAIGNYY and CDR2 EKD. Here the CDR3 reads CARDTVRGTWDTRQMFF. CDR3 coding DNA: TGTGCCCGTGACACCGTCCGGGGAACCTGGGACACCCGACAGATGTTTTTC.